These 24 T cell receptor beta chains were all obtained from the same sample, sequenced in a study of CD8 T cells in Susac syndrome. Random hexamers served to reverse transcribe roughly 0.45 to 1 ug RNA. TCRdb recomputed calls from the immunoSEQ multiplex PCR reads with MiXCR, one row per CDR3 protein. Among tens of thousands of distinct CDR3 sequences listed, around 96% were seen once. The sample comprised CD8+ T cells from PBMCs. These receptors were taken from a human donor with Susac syndrome.

Of note for this clonotype: A read error may account for a junction end that differs from germline. The chain is built from TRBV7-7 and TRBJ2-5; tentatively, D is TRBD2 (6 bases). Germline values: CDR1 SSHAT, CDR2 FNYEAQ (reference sequence). The CDR3 sequence is 16 residues long. The CDR3 region has the DNA TGTGCTAGCAGCTCTCCCCTGAGTGGCGGGGAAGAGACCCAGTACTTC. Its translation is CASSSPLSGGEETQYF.

CDR3 sequence (DNA): TGTGCCAGTAGTATAGGATTTCGAGGGATGGAGACCCAGTACTTC. It codes for CASSIGFRGMETQYF. V is TRBV19 and J is TRBJ2-5; TRBD2 is a possible D gene (5 bases). CDR3 length: 15 amino acids. Trimming stripped 1 base from V and 5 bases from J, with 14 bases between. Per the germline V gene, CDR1 is LNHDA and CDR2 is SQIVND (reference sequence). Combining the CDR3 with reference TRBV19 and TRBJ2-5 gives the whole variable domain DGGITQSPKYLFRKEGQNVTLSCEQNLNHDAMYWYRQDPGQGLRLIYYSQIVNDFQKGDIAEGYSVSREKKESFPLTVTSAQKNPTAFYLCASSIGFRGMETQYFGPGTRLLVL.

The chain is built from TRBV11-3 and TRBJ1-2; D is unresolved. This CDR3 has 14 amino acids. V shed 1 base and J shed 2 bases, with 8 bases lying between them. CDR1 is SGHNT and CDR2 is YENEEA in the germline V gene. CDR3 amino acids: CASSLGPSNYGYTF. For the CDR3, the DNA is TGTGCCAGCAGCTTAGGCCCCTCGAACTATGGCTACACCTTC.

This clonotype has just one count. The J gene is TRBJ1-2, the V gene TRBV30, with D possibly TRBD1 on 5 matching bases. Looked up from germline, CDR1 is GTSNPN and CDR2 is SVGIG (reference sequence). This CDR3 has 14 amino acids. Trimming cost V 2 bases and J 8 bases, with 18 bases left between them. The CDR3 here is CAWSLQEFWDGYTF. CDR3 coding DNA: TGTGCCTGGAGTCTCCAGGAGTTTTGGGACGGCTACACCTTC.

This chain links TRBV30 with TRBJ2-3; 9 bases align to TRBD2. Trimming removed 0 bases from V and 3 bases from J; junction bases left unmatched: 10. The CDR3 is 17 residues long. Per germline, CDR1 GTSNPN and CDR2 SVGIG (reference sequence). CDR3 DNA: TGTGCCTGGAGTGTTGGAATAGCGGGGGCGCCTACAGATACGCAGTATTTT. Its protein is CAWSVGIAGAPTDTQYF.

J is TRBJ1-5 and V is TRBV27; D gene ambiguous. There are 14 residues in the CDR3. Trimming removed 6 bases at V and 2 bases at J, with 11 bases between. Germline V CDR1 and CDR2: MNHEY, SMNVEV (reference sequence). CDR3 amino acids: CASSPQRGNQPQHF. In nucleotides, the CDR3 is TGTGCCAGCAGCCCTCAGAGGGGCAATCAGCCCCAGCATTTT.

The rearrangement uses TRBV20-1 and TRBJ1-5; possibly TRBD1 for D (5 bases). Trimming stripped 3 bases from V and 4 bases from J, with 10 bases between. Germline V gene sequence: CDR1 DFQATT, CDR2 SNEGSKA (reference sequence). The CDR3 length is 13 residues. The CDR3 nucleotides are TGCAGTGCTAGTTTGACAGCGAATCAGCCCCAGCATTTT. This translates into CSASLTANQPQHF.

V and J are TRBV12-5 and TRBJ1-2, with a possible D match to TRBD1 (5 bases). Trimming left V 2 bases short and J 2 bases short, with 6 bases between. Germline lookup yields CDR1 LGHNT and CDR2 FRNRAP. The CDR3 has 13 residues. The CDR3 here is CASGLSGNYGYTF. The CDR3 DNA reads as TGTGCTAGTGGTTTGTCAGGGAACTATGGCTACACCTTC.

The genes are TRBV20-1 and TRBJ1-2; 7 nucleotides align to TRBD1. Losses at the gene ends were 2 bases for V and 8 bases for J; bases not matched to a gene: 5. From germline, CDR1 is DFQATT and CDR2 SNEGSKA (reference sequence). The CDR3 runs 12 residues. The DNA for the CDR3 is TGCAGTGCTAGACAGGGGGGGACGGGCTACACCTTC. Translating gives CSARQGGTGYTF.

The chain carries TRBV3-1 and TRBJ1-5; D gene uncertain. The CDR3 contains 14 residues. Trimming removed 0 bases at V and 1 base at J, with 4 bases between. Germline CDR1 LGHDT, CDR2 YNNKEL (reference sequence). The CDR3 DNA reads as TGTGCCAGCAGCCAAGATGTCAGCAATCAGCCCCAGCATTTT. It encodes CASSQDVSNQPQHF.

This sequence joins TRBV14 and TRBJ2-7; 13 bases map to TRBD2. The CDR3 runs to 17 residues. In germline, CDR1 is SGHDN, CDR2 FVKESK. V shed 4 bases, J shed 0 bases, and the junction held 6 bases outside the gene matches. In nucleotides, the CDR3 is TGTGCCAGCAGCCCTGGACTAGCGGGGGTCGTCTCCTACGAGCAGTACTTC. It specifies CASSPGLAGVVSYEQYF.

This clonotype showed up just once. The junction departs from the called germline gene at one end, perhaps through a read error. The gene calls are TRBV7-7 and TRBJ2-5; D is perhaps TRBD2 (5 bases). The CDR3 is 16 residues long. Germline lookup yields CDR1 SSHAT and CDR2 FNYEAQ (reference sequence). The CDR3 DNA follows: TGTGCTAGCAGCTTAGGACTGACCAGACGGGAAGAGACCCAGTACTTC. It codes for CASSLGLTRREETQYF.

The chain couples TRBV11-1 to TRBJ2-5, with 7 bases aligning to TRBD2. J gave up 5 bases and V 5 bases, and 11 bases lay outside the gene matches. From germline, CDR1 is SGHAT and CDR2 FQDESV (reference sequence). There are 15 residues in the CDR3. CDR3 in amino acids: CASSQAGPRGETQYF. In DNA, the CDR3 is TGTGCCAGCAGCCAAGCAGGTCCGCGGGGGGAGACCCAGTACTTC.

V and J are TRBV6-2 or TRBV6-3 and TRBJ2-7; D is uncertain. The germline V gene has CDR1 MNHEY and CDR2 SVGEGT. The V and J ends lost 8 bases and 2 bases respectively, with 13 bases between them. The CDR3 length is 13 residues. The CDR3 DNA sequence: TGTGCCAGCGACCCCACCGGCACCTACGAGCAGTACTTC. This encodes CASDPTGTYEQYF.

CDR3 region: CASSYGLKYEQYF. The CDR3 nucleotides are TGTGCCAGCAGTTACGGGCTGAAGTACGAGCAGTACTTC. The chain joins TRBV6-6 to TRBJ2-7; D remains ambiguous. Germline V CDR1 and CDR2: MNHNY, SVGAGI (reference sequence). V was trimmed by 2 bases and J by 4 bases, leaving 9 bases between them. The CDR3 totals 13 residues.

The chain couples TRBV18 to TRBJ1-6; D possibly corresponds to TRBD1 (5 bases). Germline V gene sequence: CDR1 KGHSH, CDR2 LQKENI. This CDR3 comprises 15 residues. Trimming took 4 bases from V and 10 from J, leaving 17 bases between them. The CDR3 reads CASSQTESGRSPLHF. The CDR3 region has the DNA TGTGCCAGCTCACAGACAGAATCGGGAAGGTCACCCCTCCACTTT.

The rearrangement links TRBV30 to TRBJ1-2; no reliable D call. In germline, CDR1 is GTSNPN, CDR2 SVGIG (reference sequence). V was clipped by 3 bases and J by 3 bases, with 5 bases between them. The CDR3 has 11 residues. CDR3 in amino acids: CAWRPDYGYTF. The DNA for the CDR3 is TGTGCCTGGAGGCCGGACTATGGCTACACCTTC.

The gene calls are TRBV11-3 and TRBJ1-1, with a tentative D call TRBD1 (5 bases). Germline CDR1 is SGHNT and CDR2 is YENEEA. V lost 2 bases and J lost 7, with 11 bases in between. This CDR3 has 13 residues. CDR3 amino acids: CASSLSSGGEAFF. For the CDR3, the DNA is TGTGCCAGCAGCTTAAGCTCGGGGGGTGAAGCTTTCTTT.

CDR3 in amino acids: CSALDLEPTGTNQPQHF. The DNA of the CDR3 is TGCAGTGCCCTAGATCTCGAACCGACAGGGACTAATCAGCCCCAGCATTTT. The chain couples TRBV20-1 to TRBJ1-5; 7 nucleotides align to TRBD1. The CDR3 totals 17 residues. In germline, CDR1 is DFQATT, CDR2 SNEGSKA (reference sequence). V dropped 6 bases and J dropped 4; count of bases not matched to a gene: 18.

The genes are TRBV28 and TRBJ1-2; D not resolved. The V and J ends lost 2 bases and 1 base respectively, with 11 bases between them. Germline V gene data show CDR1 as MDHEN and CDR2 as SYDVKM. The CDR3 covers 15 residues. CDR3 nucleotide sequence: TGTGCCAGCAGTTTAAACAGCCTTTTTAACTATGGCTACACCTTC. This encodes CASSLNSLFNYGYTF.

J is TRBJ2-7 and V is TRBV5-1; D might be TRBD2 (5 bases). V lost 4 bases to trimming and J lost 2 bases, with 10 bases between them. The CDR3 consists of 13 residues. Germline CDR1 SGHRS, CDR2 YFSETQ. CDR3 region: CASSGGTAYEQYF. Written as DNA, the CDR3 is TGCGCCAGCAGCGGAGGCACGGCCTACGAGCAGTACTTC. The full variable domain, rest sourced from reference TRBV5-1 and TRBJ2-7, is KAGVTQTPRYLIKTRGQQVTLSCSPISGHRSVSWYQQTPGQGLQFLFEYFSETQRNKGNFPGRFSGRQFSNSRSEMNVSTLELGDSALYLCASSGGTAYEQYFGPGTRLTVT.

The table lists this clonotype with a count of one. CDR3 nucleotides: TGCAGTGCTAGAAGGGGCAGCTCTAACTATGGCTACACCTTC. It is translated as CSARRGSSNYGYTF. The chain uses TRBV20-1 and TRBJ1-2, with a weak D call TRBD1 (5 bases). V lost 2 bases to trimming and J lost 0 bases, with 10 bases between them. CDR1 is DFQATT, CDR2 SNEGSKA, per germline (reference sequence). The CDR3 is 14 residues long.

This chain's CDR3 is CASSWGNADTQYF. The CDR3 nucleotides are TGTGCCAGCAGCTGGGGAAACGCAGATACGCAGTATTTT. The chain couples TRBV5-6 to TRBJ2-3; D is undetermined. Trimming stripped 3 bases from V and 4 bases from J, with 9 bases between. Germline loops: CDR1 SGHDT, CDR2 YYEEEE. The CDR3 extends over 13 amino acids.

This chain uses TRBV6-5 with TRBJ1-6; the D is unclear. Germline V gene data show CDR1 as MNHEY and CDR2 as SVGAGI. The ends were cut back, 6 bases at V and 10 bases at J, with 13 bases in the middle. The CDR3 sequence is 13 residues long. CDR3 sequence reads: CASSPTTGSPLHF. The CDR3 nucleotides are TGTGCCAGCAGCCCTACGACTGGATCACCCCTCCACTTT.